The TCR beta chain described here comes from a study of PD-L1 blockade in urothelial cancer. Study in general: Blood underwent analysis 3 weeks (second dose) and 6 weeks after treatment began.

Urothelial carcinoma, locally advanced or metastatic, affected the patients. Trimming removed 1 base from V and 6 bases from J; junction bases left unmatched: 7. The V gene's germline CDR1 is SGHNT and CDR2 YYREEE (reference sequence). The CDR3 runs to 15 residues. Synthetic templates analogous to TCR were spiked into all PCRs individually. Profiling relied on immunoSEQ multiplex PCR, and the TCRdb table lists in-frame clones only, not all of them. This table holds 40,000 to 55,000 clones, approximately 84% found once. The TCR comes from a middle-aged man with urothelial cancer. The rearrangement joins TRBV5-4 to TRBJ2-3; 8 nucleotides line up with TRBD1. The input for sequencing was PBMCs, taken around atezolizumab (anti-PD-L1) treatment. The CDR3 region has the DNA TGTGCCAGCAGCTTGTCAGGGGGCGGCAAGGATACGCAGTATTTT. This translates into CASSLSGGGKDTQYF.